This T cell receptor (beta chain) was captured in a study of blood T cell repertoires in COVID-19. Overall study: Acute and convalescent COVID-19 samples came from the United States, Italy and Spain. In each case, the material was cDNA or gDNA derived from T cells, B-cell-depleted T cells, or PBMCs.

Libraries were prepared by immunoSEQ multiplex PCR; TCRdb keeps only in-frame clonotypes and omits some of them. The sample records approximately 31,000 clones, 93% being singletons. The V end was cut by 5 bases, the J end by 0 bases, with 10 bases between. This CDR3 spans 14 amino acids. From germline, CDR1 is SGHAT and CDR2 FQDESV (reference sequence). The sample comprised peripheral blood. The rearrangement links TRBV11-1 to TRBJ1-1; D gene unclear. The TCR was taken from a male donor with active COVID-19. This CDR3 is CASSPTELNTEAFF. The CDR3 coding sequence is TGTGCCAGCAGCCCAACAGAGTTGAACACTGAAGCTTTCTTT.